The TCR beta chain described here comes from a study of beta chain features in type 1 diabetes. The germline V gene has CDR1 LNHDA and CDR2 SQIVND (reference sequence). The CDR3 is 15 residues long. The V and J ends lost 6 bases and 0 bases respectively, with 12 bases between them. General study points: Shortening of TCRB CDR3s, moderate but significant, appeared in all four CD4+ subsets of Type 1 diabetes patients.

The study reverse transcribed the entire isolated RNA, so it sequenced expressed TCRB transcripts. For naive, central memory and regulatory T cell samples, reads averaged about 3.7 million. Some clones are missing from TCRdb's copy, which holds only in-frame ones; the method was immunoSEQ multiplex PCR. The profile shows roughly 350,000 clones, 9.5% to 10% of them singletons. This clone has a count of ten or more. The antigen remains unidentified. This TCR was recovered from a man in his thirties or forties with type 1 diabetes. The chain employs TRBV19 and TRBJ2-1; D gene unclear. Material: central memory CD4+ T cells from blood. The CDR3 nucleotides are TGTGCCAGTAGGAGTAGGGTAAGCTCCTACAATGAGCAGTTCTTC. Translation: CASRSRVSSYNEQFF.